This T cell receptor (beta chain) derives from a study of cytomegalovirus exposure and HLA in healthy donors. CDR1 SGHTA and CDR2 FQGNSA come from the germline V gene. V gave up 2 bases and J gave up 1 base, with 5 bases separating them. The CDR3 runs 13 residues. In the PCR, 60 Vbeta and 13 Jbeta primers were used. TCRdb's table, derived via immunoSEQ multiplex PCR, lists solely in-frame clones and lacks some. The table has roughly 140,000 clones, roughly 78% seen once; the top ten hold over 2.5%. To note about this clone: Other nucleotide sequences from this sample produce the same CDR3.

This TCR was recovered from a female donor in good health and CMV-seronegative. The specimen was PBMCs. This chain links TRBV7-2 with TRBJ1-1; D is undetermined. In DNA form, the CDR3 reads TGTGCCAGCAGCTTAACTCCGAACACTGAAGCTTTCTTT. As protein: CASSLTPNTEAFF.